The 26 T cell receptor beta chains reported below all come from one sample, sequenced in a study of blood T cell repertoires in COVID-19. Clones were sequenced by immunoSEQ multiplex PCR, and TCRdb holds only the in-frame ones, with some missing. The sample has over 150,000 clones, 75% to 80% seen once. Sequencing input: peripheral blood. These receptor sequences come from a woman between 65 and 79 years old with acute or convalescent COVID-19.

CDR3: CASSLDRGYRGTEAFF. For the CDR3, the DNA is TGCGCCAGTTCACTCGACAGGGGATATCGAGGCACTGAAGCTTTCTTT. This chain joins TRBV5-1 and TRBJ1-1; 8 positions agree with TRBD1. Germline V gene data show CDR1 as SGHRS and CDR2 as YFSETQ. V lost 8 bases and J lost 4; bases outside the gene matches: 16. The CDR3 length is 16 residues.

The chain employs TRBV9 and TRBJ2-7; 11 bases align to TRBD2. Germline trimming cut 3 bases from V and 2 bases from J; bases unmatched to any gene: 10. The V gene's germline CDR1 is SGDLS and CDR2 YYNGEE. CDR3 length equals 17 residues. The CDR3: CASSEVKTSGTTYEQYF. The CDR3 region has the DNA TGTGCCAGCAGCGAGGTTAAGACTAGCGGGACGACCTACGAGCAGTACTTC.

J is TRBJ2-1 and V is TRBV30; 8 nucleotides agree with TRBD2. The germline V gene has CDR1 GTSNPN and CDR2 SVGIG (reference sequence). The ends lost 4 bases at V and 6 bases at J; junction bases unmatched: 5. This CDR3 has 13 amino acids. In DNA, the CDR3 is TGTGCCTGGAACTCGGGGACTAGCAATGAGCAGTTCTTC. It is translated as CAWNSGTSNEQFF.

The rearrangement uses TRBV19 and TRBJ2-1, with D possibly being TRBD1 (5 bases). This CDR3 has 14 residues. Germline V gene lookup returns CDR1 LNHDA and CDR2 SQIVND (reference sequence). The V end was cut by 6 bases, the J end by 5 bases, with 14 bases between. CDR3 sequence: CASSLQTGDNEQFF. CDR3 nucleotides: TGTGCCAGTAGCCTACAAACAGGTGACAATGAGCAGTTCTTC.

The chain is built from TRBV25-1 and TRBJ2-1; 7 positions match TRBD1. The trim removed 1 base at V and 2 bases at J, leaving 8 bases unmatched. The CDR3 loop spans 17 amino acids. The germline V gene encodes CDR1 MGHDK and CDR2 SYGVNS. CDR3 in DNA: TGTGCCAGCAGTGAATTTGGGGGACAGTCGCCCTACAATGAGCAGTTCTTC. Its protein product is CASSEFGGQSPYNEQFF.

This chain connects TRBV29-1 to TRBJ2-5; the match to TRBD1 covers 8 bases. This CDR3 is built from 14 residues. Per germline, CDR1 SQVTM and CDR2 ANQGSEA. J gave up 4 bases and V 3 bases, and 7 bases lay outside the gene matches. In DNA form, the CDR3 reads TGCAGCGTTGAGGCGCAGGGGGCCACAGAGACCCAGTACTTC. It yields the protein CSVEAQGATETQYF.

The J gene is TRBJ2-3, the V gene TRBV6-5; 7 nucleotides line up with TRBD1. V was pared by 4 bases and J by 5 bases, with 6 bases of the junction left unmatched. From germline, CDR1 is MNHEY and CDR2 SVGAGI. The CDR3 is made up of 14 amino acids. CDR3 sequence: CASSFQGERDTQYF. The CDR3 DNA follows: TGTGCCAGCAGTTTCCAGGGGGAGAGAGATACGCAGTATTTT.

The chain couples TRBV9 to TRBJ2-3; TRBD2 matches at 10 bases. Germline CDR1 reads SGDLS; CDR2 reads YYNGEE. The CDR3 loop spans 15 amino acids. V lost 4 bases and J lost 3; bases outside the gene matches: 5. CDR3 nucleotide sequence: TGTGCCAGCAGCCCGGGACTAGCGAGGACAGATACGCAGTATTTT. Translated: CASSPGLARTDTQYF.

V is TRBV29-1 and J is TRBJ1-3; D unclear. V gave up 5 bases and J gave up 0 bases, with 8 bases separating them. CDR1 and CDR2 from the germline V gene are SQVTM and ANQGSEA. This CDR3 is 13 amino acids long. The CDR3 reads CSVPSGSGNTIYF. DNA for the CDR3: TGCAGCGTTCCCAGTGGCTCTGGAAACACCATATATTTT.

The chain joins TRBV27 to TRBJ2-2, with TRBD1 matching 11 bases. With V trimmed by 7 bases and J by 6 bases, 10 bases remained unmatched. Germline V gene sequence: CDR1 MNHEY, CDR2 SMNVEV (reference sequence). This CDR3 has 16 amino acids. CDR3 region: CASTSGTGGSPGELFF. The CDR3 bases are TGTGCCAGCACCTCGGGGACAGGGGGTAGTCCCGGGGAGCTGTTTTTT.

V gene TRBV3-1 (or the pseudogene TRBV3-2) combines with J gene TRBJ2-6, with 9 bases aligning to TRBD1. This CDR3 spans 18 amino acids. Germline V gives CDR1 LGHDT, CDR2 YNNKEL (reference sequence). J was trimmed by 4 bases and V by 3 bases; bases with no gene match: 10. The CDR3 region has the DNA TGTGCCAGCAGCCACCGGACAGGGGCCGCTTCGGGGGCCAACGTCCTGACTTTC. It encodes CASSHRTGAASGANVLTF.

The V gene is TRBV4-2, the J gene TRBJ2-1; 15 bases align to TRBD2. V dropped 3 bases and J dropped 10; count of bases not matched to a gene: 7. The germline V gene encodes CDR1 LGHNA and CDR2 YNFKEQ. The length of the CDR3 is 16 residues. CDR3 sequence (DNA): TGTGCCAGCAGCCAGGCTCGGACTAGCGGGAGGGCCGAGCAGTTCTTC. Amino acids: CASSQARTSGRAEQFF.

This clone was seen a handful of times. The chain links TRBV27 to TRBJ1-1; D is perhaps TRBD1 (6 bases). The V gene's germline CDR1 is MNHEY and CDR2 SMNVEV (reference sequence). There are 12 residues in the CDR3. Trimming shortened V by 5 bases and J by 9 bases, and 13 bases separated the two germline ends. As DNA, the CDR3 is TGTGCCAGCAGTCCTCAACAGGGTAAAGCTTTCTTT. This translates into CASSPQQGKAFF.

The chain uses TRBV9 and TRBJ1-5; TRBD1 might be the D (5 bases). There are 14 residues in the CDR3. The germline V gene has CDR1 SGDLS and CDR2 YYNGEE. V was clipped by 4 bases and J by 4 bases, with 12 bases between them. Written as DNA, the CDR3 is TGTGCCAGCAGCCCCCAGGGTGGTAATCAGCCCCAGCATTTT. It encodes CASSPQGGNQPQHF.

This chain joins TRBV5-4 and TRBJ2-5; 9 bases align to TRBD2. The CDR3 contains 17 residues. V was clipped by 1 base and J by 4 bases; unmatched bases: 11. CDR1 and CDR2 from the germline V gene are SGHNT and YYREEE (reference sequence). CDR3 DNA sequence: TGTGCCAGCAGCTTGACGGGTACCGCGGGAGGGGGAGAGACCCAGTACTTC. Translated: CASSLTGTAGGGETQYF. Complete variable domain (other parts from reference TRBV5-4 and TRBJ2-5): ETGVTQSPTHLIKTRGQQVTLRCSSQSGHNTVSWYQQALGQGPQFIFQYYREEENGRGNFPPRFSGLQFPNYSSELNVNALELDDSALYLCASSLTGTAGGGETQYFGPGTRLLVL.

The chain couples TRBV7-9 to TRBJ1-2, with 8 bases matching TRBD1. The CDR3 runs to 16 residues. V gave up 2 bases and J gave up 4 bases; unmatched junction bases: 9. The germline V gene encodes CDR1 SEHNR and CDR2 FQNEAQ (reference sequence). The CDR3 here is CASSLSGETGAYGYTF. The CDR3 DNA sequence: TGTGCCAGCAGCTTAAGCGGGGAGACAGGGGCCTATGGCTACACCTTC.

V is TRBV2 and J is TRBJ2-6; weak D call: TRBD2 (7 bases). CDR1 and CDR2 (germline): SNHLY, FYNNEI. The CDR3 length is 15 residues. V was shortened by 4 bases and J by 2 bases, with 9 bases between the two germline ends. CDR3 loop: CASSVGGPGANVLTF. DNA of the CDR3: TGTGCCAGCAGTGTGGGGGGGCCTGGGGCCAACGTCCTGACTTTC.

For the CDR3, the DNA is TGCGCCAGCAGCTTGGCTGGTAGCGGGAGCTACAATGAGCAGTTCTTC. This gives the protein CASSLAGSGSYNEQFF. The V gene is TRBV5-1, the J gene TRBJ2-1; 9 bases match TRBD2. CDR1 SGHRS and CDR2 YFSETQ come from the germline V gene. The junction had 4 bases not matched to a gene; V was cut back by 0 bases and J by 3 bases. This CDR3 region has 16 residues.

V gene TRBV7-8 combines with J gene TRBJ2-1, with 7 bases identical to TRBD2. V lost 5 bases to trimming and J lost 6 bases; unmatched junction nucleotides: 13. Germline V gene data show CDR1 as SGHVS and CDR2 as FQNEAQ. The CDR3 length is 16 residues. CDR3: CASSPSWREFRNEQFF. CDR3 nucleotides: TGTGCCAGCAGCCCGAGCTGGCGGGAGTTTCGCAATGAGCAGTTCTTC.

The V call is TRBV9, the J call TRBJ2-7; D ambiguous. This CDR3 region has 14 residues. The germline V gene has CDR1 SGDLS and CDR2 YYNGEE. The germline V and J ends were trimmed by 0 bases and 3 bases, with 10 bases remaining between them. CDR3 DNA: TGTGCCAGCAGCGTAGCAGGCGACCACTACGAGCAGTACTTC. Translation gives CASSVAGDHYEQYF.

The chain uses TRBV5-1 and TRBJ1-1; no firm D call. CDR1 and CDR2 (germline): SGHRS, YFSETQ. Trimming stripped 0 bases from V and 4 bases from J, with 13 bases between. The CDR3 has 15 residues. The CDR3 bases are TGCGCCAGCAGCTTGGGTGAGGCGGCGGGCACTGAAGCTTTCTTT. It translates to CASSLGEAAGTEAFF.

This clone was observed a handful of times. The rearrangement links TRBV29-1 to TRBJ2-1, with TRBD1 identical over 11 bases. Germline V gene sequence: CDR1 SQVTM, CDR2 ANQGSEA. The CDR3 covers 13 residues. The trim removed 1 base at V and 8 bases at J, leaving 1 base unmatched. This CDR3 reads CSVEGTGGDEQFF. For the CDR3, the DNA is TGCAGCGTTGAAGGGACAGGGGGCGATGAGCAGTTCTTC.

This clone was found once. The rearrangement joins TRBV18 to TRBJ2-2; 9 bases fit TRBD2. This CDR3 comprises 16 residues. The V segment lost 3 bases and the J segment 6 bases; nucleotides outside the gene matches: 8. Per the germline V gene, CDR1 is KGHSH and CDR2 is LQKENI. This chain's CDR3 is CASSPLAGSRAGELFF. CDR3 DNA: TGTGCCAGCTCACCCCTAGCGGGATCGAGGGCCGGGGAGCTGTTTTTT.

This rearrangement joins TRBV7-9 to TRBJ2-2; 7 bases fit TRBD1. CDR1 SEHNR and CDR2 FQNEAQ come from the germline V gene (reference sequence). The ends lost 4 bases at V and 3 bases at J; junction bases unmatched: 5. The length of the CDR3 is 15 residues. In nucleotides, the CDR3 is TGTGCCAGCAGCTACAGGGGCGTGGACACCGGGGAGCTGTTTTTT. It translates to CASSYRGVDTGELFF.

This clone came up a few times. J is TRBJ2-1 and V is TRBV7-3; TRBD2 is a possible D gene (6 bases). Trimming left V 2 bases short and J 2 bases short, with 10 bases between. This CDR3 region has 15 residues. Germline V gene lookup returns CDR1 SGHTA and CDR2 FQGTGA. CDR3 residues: CASSLGGNAYNEQFF. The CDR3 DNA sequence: TGTGCCAGCAGCTTAGGGGGGAACGCCTACAATGAGCAGTTCTTC.

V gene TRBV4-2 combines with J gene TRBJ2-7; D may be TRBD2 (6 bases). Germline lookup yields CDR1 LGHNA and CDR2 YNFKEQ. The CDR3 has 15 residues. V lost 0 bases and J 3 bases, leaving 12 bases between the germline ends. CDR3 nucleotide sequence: TGTGCCAGCAGCCAAGATTTACTAGCTCACTACGAGCAGTACTTC. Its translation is CASSQDLLAHYEQYF.